The present T cell receptor (beta chain) was sequenced within a study of CD8+CD57+ T cells in acquired aplastic anemia. Across the whole study: On average, sorted CD4+ and CD8+ cells gave 3.2 ug of DNA. Findings of the study overall: Overlap between patients and controls comprised roughly 30 CD8+ CDR3 sequences.

The sequenced patients had an expansion of CD8+CD57+ cells seen by flow cytometry. Profiling of TCR beta VDJ combinations and CDR3 sequences used genomic DNA as template. TCRdb called the reads again in MiXCR, with one record for every CDR3 protein. The data contain more than 200,000 distinct CDR3 sequences, roughly 53% of them seen just once; the ten biggest clones take up about 20%. The CDR3 length is 13 residues. Trimming left V 10 bases short and J 7 bases short, with 16 bases between. Germline-derived CDR1 and CDR2 are WSHSY and SAAADI. This clonotype was found many times. Its antigen is undetermined.

The source material was sorted CD4+, CD8+, or CD8+CD57+ T cells (not recorded which) from PBMCs. The chain carries TRBV10-2 and TRBJ2-2; D unresolved. This TCR came from a human donor with aplastic anemia. This chain's CDR3 is CATSGMISGELFF. The CDR3 region has the DNA TGCGCCACCTCGGGCATGATAAGCGGGGAGCTGTTTTTT.